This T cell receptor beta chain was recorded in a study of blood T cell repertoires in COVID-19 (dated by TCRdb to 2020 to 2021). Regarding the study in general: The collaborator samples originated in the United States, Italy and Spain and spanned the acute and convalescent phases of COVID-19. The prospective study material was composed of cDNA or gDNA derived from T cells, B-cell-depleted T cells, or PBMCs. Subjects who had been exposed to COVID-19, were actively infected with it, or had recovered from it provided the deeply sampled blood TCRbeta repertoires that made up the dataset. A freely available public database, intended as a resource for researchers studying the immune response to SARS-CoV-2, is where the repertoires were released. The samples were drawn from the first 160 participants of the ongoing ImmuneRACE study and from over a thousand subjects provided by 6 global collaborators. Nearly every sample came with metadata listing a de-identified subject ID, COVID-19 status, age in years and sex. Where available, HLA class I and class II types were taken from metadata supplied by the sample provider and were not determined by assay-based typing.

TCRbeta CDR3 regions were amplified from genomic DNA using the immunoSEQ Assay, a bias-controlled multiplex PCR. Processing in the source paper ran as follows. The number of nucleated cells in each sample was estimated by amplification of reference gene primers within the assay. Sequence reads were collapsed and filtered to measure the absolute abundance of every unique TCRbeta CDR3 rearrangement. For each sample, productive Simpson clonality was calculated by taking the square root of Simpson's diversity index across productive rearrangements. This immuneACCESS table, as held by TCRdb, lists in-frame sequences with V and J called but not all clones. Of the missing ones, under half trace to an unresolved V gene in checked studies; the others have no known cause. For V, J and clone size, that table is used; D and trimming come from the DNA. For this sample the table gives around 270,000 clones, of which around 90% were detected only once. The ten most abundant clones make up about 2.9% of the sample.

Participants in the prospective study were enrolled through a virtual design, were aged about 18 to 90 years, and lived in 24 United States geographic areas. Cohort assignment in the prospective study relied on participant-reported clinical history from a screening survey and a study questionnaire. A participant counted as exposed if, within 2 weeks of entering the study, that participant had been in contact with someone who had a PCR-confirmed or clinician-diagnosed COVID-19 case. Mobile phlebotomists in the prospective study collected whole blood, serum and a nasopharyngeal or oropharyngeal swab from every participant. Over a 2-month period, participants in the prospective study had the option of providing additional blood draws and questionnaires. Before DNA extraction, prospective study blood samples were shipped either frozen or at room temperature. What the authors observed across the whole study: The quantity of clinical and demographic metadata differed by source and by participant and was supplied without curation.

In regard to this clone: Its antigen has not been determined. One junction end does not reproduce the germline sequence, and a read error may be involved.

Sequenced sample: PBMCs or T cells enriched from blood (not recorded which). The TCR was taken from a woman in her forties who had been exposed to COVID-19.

The nucleotide sequence is given as TGTGCCAGCAGCCTCGAAAGGACAGGGACGGGATCACCCCTCCACTTT. This translates into CASSLERTGTGSPLHF. This chain is built from TRBV5-1 and TRBJ1-6, with 8 central nucleotides matching TRBD1. The CDR3 has 16 amino acids, counting the end cysteine and phenylalanine. CDR3 DNA only is kept here, 48 bases in frame from base 1. The CDR1 and CDR2 encoded by the germline V gene are SGHRS and YFSETQ. Reference TRBV5-1 and TRBJ1-6 proteins supply the regions before and after the CDR3; the full variable domain is: KAGVTQTPRYLIKTRGQQVTLSCSPISGHRSVSWYQQTPGQGLQFLFEYFSETQRNKGNFPGRFSGRQFSNSRSEMNVSTLELGDSALYLCASSLERTGTGSPLHFGNGTRLTVT.